This T cell receptor beta chain emerged from a study of vaccination and CD4 T cells after COVID-19. Study in general: Cellular stimulation was performed using overlapping spike peptides derived from SARS-CoV-2, HCoV-NL63, HCoV-OC43 and HCoV-229E. Whole-study results and caveats: Convalescent patients saw a median about 86% of their reactive clones show up only after vaccination.

The treatment is: approximately nine-day PBMC culture with coronavirus spike peptide pools or control peptides (ViraFEST assay). Notes on this clonotype: The antigen remains unidentified.

Cultured CD4+ T cells had their DNA profiled by the Oncomine TCR Beta short-read assay. TCRdb fed the PCR reads into MiXCR, producing one record per CDR3 protein. The sample includes 15,000 to 20,000 distinct CDR3 sequences, less than 40% seen only once; the top ten take roughly 25%. Specimen: CD4+ T cells from blood, cultured in vitro, collected before SARS-CoV-2 vaccination. The source is a human donor who received a COVID-19 vaccine.

The CDR3 coding sequence is TGTGCCAGCAGCTTAGCCAGGGGGGTAGAGCAGTTCTTC. Protein product: CASSLARGVEQFF. The chain has TRBV7-2 and TRBJ2-1, with TRBD1 as a possible D gene (7 bases). V was cut by 0 bases and J by 10 bases, with 10 bases left in between. CDR1 is SGHTA and CDR2 is FQGNSA in the germline V gene. This CDR3 contains 13 residues. The complete variable domain, with remaining parts taken from reference TRBV7-2 and TRBJ2-1, reads GAGVSQSPSNKVTEKGKDVELRCDPISGHTALYWYRQSLGQGLEFLIYFQGNSAPDKSGLPSDRFSAERTGGSVSTLTIQRTQQEDSAVYLCASSLARGVEQFFGPGTRLTVL.